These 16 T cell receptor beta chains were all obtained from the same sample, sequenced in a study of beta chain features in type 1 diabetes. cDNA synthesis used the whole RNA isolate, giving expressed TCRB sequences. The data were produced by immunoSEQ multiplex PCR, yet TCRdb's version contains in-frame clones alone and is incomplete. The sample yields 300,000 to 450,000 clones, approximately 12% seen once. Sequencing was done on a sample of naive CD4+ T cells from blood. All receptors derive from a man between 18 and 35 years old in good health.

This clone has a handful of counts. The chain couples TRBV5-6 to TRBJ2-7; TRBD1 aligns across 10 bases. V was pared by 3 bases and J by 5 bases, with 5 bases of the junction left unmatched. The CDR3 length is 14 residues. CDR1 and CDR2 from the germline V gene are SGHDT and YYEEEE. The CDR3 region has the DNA TGTGCCAGCAGCTGGAGACAGGGGGCCAACGAGCAGTACTTC. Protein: CASSWRQGANEQYF.

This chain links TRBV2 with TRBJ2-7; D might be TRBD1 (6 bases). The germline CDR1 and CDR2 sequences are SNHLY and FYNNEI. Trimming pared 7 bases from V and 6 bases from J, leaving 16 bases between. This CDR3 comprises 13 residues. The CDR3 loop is CASTVDSMGEQYF. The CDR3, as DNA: TGTGCCAGCACAGTGGACAGTATGGGCGAGCAGTACTTC.

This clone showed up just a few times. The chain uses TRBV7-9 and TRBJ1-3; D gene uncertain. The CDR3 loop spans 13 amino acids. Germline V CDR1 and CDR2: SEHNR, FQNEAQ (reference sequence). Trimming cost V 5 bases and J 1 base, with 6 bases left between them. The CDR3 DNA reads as TGTGCCAGCAGCCCCCCATCTGGAAACACCATATATTTT. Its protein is CASSPPSGNTIYF.

The CDR3 DNA sequence: TGTGCCAGCAGCCCACGGACAGCCTCCTACGAGCAGTACTTC. Its translation is CASSPRTASYEQYF. The chain employs TRBV9 and TRBJ2-7; D is perhaps TRBD1 (6 bases). Germline-derived CDR1 and CDR2 are SGDLS and YYNGEE. The V end lost 4 bases, the J end lost 0 bases, and 11 bases lay between the germline ends. The CDR3 extends over 14 amino acids.

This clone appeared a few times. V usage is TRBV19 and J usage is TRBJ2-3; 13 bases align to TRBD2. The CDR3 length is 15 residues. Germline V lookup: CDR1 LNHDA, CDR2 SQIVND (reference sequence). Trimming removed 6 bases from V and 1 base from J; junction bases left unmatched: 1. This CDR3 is CASSGTSGGTDTQYF. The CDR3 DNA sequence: TGTGCCAGTAGCGGGACTAGCGGGGGCACAGATACGCAGTATTTT. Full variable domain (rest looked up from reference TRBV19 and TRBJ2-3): DGGITQSPKYLFRKEGQNVTLSCEQNLNHDAMYWYRQDPGQGLRLIYYSQIVNDFQKGDIAEGYSVSREKKESFPLTVTSAQKNPTAFYLCASSGTSGGTDTQYFGPGTRLTVL.

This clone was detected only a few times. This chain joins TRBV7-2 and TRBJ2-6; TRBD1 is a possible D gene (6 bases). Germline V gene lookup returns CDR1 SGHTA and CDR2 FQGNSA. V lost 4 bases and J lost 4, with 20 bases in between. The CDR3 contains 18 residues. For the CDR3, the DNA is TGTGCCAGCAGCTCCCGACAGGCTTTTTCGAGGGGGGCCAACGTCCTGACTTTC. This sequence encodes CASSSRQAFSRGANVLTF.

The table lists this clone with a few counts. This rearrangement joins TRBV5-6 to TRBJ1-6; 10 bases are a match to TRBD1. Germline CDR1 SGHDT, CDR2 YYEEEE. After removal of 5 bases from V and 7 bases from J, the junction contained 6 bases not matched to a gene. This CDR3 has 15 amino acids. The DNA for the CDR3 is TGTGCCAGCAGTTCCGGGACAGGGGACAATTCACCCCTCCACTTT. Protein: CASSSGTGDNSPLHF.

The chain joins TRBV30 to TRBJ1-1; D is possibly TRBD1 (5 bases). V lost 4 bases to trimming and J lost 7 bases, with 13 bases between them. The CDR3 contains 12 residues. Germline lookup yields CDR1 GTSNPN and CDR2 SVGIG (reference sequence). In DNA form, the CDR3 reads TGTGCCTGGAACCCGACAGTCGGTGAAGCTTTCTTT. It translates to CAWNPTVGEAFF. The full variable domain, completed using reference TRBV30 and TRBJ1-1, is SQTIHQWPATLVQPVGSPLSLECTVEGTSNPNLYWYRQAAGRGLQLLFYSVGIGQISSEVPQNLSASRPQDRQFILSSKKLLLSDSGFYLCAWNPTVGEAFFGQGTRLTVV.

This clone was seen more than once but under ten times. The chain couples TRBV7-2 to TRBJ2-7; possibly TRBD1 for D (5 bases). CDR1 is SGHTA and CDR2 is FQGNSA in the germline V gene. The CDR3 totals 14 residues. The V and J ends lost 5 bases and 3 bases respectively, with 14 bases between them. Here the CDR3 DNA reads TGTGCCAGCAGCCAAGAATTGCAGGGCTACGAGCAGTACTTC. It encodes CASSQELQGYEQYF.

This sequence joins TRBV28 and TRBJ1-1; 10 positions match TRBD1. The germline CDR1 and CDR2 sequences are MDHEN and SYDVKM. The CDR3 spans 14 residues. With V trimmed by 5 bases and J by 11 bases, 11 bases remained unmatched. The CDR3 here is CASSAAGTGVRAFF. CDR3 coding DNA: TGTGCCAGCAGTGCCGCCGGGACAGGGGTTCGGGCTTTCTTT. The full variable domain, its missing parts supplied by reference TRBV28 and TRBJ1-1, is DVKVTQSSRYLVKRTGEKVFLECVQDMDHENMFWYRQDPGLGLRLIYFSYDVKMKEKGDIPEGYSVSREKKERFSLILESASTNQTSMYLCASSAAGTGVRAFFGQGTRLTVV.

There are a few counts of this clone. This chain's CDR3 is CASSLGGAIHTQYF. Here the CDR3 DNA reads TGTGCCAGCAGTTTAGGGGGGGCCATACATACGCAGTATTTT. The genes are TRBV28 and TRBJ2-3; D is perhaps TRBD2 (7 bases). This CDR3 is 14 amino acids long. Germline V gene data show CDR1 as MDHEN and CDR2 as SYDVKM. Between the trimmed V and J ends, which lost 2 bases and 7 bases, there was a span of 13 bases.

CDR3 sequence reads: CASSLGLGDKAYEQYF. DNA for the CDR3: TGTGCCAGCAGCTTAGGGTTGGGGGACAAGGCCTACGAGCAGTACTTC. The chain uses TRBV7-2 and TRBJ2-7, with a weak D call TRBD1 (6 bases). With 1 base removed from V and 2 bases from J, the gap between germline ends came to 15 bases. The germline V gene has CDR1 SGHTA and CDR2 FQGNSA. This CDR3 has 16 amino acids.

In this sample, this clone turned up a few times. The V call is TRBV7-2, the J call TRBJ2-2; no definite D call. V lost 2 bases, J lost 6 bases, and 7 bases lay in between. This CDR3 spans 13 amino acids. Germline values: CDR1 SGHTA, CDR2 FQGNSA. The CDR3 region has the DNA TGTGCCAGCAGCTTAAGTCGGGCCGGGGAGCTGTTTTTT. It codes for CASSLSRAGELFF.

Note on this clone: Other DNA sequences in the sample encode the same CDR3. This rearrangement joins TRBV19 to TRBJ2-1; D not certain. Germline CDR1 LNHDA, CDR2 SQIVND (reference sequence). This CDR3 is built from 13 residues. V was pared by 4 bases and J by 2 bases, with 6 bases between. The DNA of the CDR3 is TGTGCCAGTAGTAGAGGCCCCTACAATGAGCAGTTCTTC. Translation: CASSRGPYNEQFF.

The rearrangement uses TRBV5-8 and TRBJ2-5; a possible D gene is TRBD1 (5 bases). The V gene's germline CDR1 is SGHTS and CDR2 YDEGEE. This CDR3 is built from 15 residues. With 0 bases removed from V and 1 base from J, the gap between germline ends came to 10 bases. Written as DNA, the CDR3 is TGTGCCAGCAGCTTGGGGAGACAGCGCCAAGAGACCCAGTACTTC. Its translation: CASSLGRQRQETQYF.

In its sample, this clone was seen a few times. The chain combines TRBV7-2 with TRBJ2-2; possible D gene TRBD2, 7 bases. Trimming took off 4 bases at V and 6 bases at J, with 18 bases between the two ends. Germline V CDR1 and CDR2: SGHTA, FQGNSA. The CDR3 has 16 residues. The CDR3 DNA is TGTGCCAGCAGCTCCAAGGGGGGGGGAGTCCCCGGGGAGCTGTTTTTT. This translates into CASSSKGGGVPGELFF.